Below are 29 T cell receptor beta chains sequenced from a single sample in a study of blood T cell repertoires in COVID-19. TCRdb's table, derived via immunoSEQ multiplex PCR, lists solely in-frame clones and lacks some. This table holds over 95,000 clones, more than 65% found once. The specimen sequenced was peripheral blood. All receptors derive from a woman older than 75 with active or convalescent COVID-19.

CDR3: CASSEVTRTNTGELFF. Written as DNA, the CDR3 is TGTGCCAGCAGTGAAGTTACCAGGACGAACACCGGGGAGCTGTTTTTT. The V gene is TRBV25-1, the J gene TRBJ2-2; no clear D. The CDR3 has 16 residues. V dropped 2 bases and J dropped 0 bases, with 10 bases sitting between them. CDR1 and CDR2 from the germline V gene are MGHDK and SYGVNS. Full variable domain (rest looked up from reference TRBV25-1 and TRBJ2-2): EADIYQTPRYLVIGTGKKITLECSQTMGHDKMYWYQQDPGMELHLIHYSYGVNSTEKGDLSSESTVSRIRTEHFPLTLESARPSHTSQYLCASSEVTRTNTGELFFGEGSRLTVL.

With respect to this clone: The junction departs from germline at one end; a sequencing error may be responsible. The chain carries TRBV5-1 and TRBJ2-2; 10 bases line up with TRBD2. Germline V CDR1 and CDR2: SGHRS, YFSETQ. CDR3 size: 17 residues. The CDR3 protein is CASSIGLAGGGAGELFF. CDR3 coding DNA: TGTGCCAGCAGCATCGGATTAGCGGGAGGAGGGGCCGGGGAGCTGTTTTTT.

The chain is built from TRBV5-4 and TRBJ1-6, with D unclear. Germline V lookup: CDR1 SGHNT, CDR2 YYREEE (reference sequence). The V end lost 0 bases, the J end lost 7 bases, and 11 bases lay between the germline ends. This CDR3 has 15 residues. This CDR3 reads CASSLASGSNSPLHF. DNA for the CDR3: TGTGCCAGCAGCTTGGCTTCGGGATCGAATTCACCCCTCCACTTT.

V usage is TRBV27 and J usage is TRBJ2-1; possible D gene TRBD2, 6 bases. The V and J ends lost 6 bases and 0 bases respectively, with 18 bases between them. CDR1 and CDR2 from the germline V gene are MNHEY and SMNVEV (reference sequence). The CDR3 is made up of 17 amino acids. CDR3 amino acids: CASSPFRGASSYNEQFF. In DNA, the CDR3 is TGTGCCAGCAGCCCCTTCCGCGGGGCGAGCTCCTACAATGAGCAGTTCTTC.

This chain uses TRBV7-8 with TRBJ2-7; no clear D. CDR1 and CDR2 from the germline V gene are SGHVS and FQNEAQ. The CDR3 loop spans 12 amino acids. Trimming cost V 4 bases and J 6 bases, with 10 bases left between them. The CDR3 protein is CASSSLFLEQYF. CDR3 sequence (DNA): TGTGCCAGCAGCTCACTATTCCTCGAGCAGTACTTC.

The chain links TRBV10-2 to TRBJ2-7; TRBD2 aligns across 7 bases. Germline-derived CDR1 and CDR2 are WSHSY and SAAADI. The CDR3 extends over 11 amino acids. J lost 6 bases, V lost 7 bases, and 3 bases had no gene match. The CDR3 DNA reads as TGCGCCAGCAAACTAGCGAGCGAGCAGTACTTC. This codes for CASKLASEQYF.

This sequence joins TRBV6-5 and TRBJ1-4; D gene unclear. Between the trimmed V and J ends, which lost 7 bases and 4 bases, there was a span of 13 bases. The CDR3 contains 14 residues. Germline CDR1 MNHEY, CDR2 SVGAGI. For the CDR3, the DNA is TGTGCCAGCACCGAGAGGGCGATTAATGAAAAACTGTTTTTT. Its translation: CASTERAINEKLFF.

The chain is built from TRBV5-4 and TRBJ2-7, with D possibly being TRBD2 (6 bases). Germline V lookup: CDR1 SGHNT, CDR2 YYREEE (reference sequence). The CDR3 runs to 16 residues. V was cut by 0 bases and J by 6 bases, with 19 bases left in between. In DNA, the CDR3 is TGTGCCAGCAGCTTGGAAGGTGGCGGGAAGAGGCCCGAGCAGTACTTC. Amino acid sequence: CASSLEGGGKRPEQYF.

Concerning this clone: The germline gene is not matched at one end of the junction; a read error may be the cause. The J gene is TRBJ2-3, the V gene TRBV7-7; tentatively, D is TRBD2 (5 bases). Germline V CDR1 and CDR2: SSHAT, FNYEAQ (reference sequence). The CDR3 runs 13 residues. This CDR3 reads CASSPGRRDTQYF. In DNA, the CDR3 is TGTGCTAGCAGCCCGGGCCGGAGGGATACGCAGTATTTT.

The V and J genes are TRBV29-1 and TRBJ2-3; TRBD1 is a possible D gene (5 bases). This CDR3 is 12 amino acids long. Germline assignment: CDR1 SQVTM and CDR2 ANQGSEA. V lost 6 bases to trimming and J lost 0 bases, with 7 bases between them. CDR3 amino acids: CSVGPSTDTQYF. In nucleotides, the CDR3 is TGCAGCGTGGGGCCGAGCACAGATACGCAGTATTTT.

The rearrangement joins TRBV11-2 to TRBJ2-2, with D tentatively TRBD1 (6 bases). CDR3 size: 14 residues. Trimming removed 0 bases at V and 8 bases at J, with 10 bases between. CDR1 is SGHAT and CDR2 is FQNNGV in the germline V gene. The CDR3 coding sequence is TGTGCCAGCAGCTTAGATCGCGGACAGGGGGAGCTGTTTTTT. Its protein is CASSLDRGQGELFF.

The V and J genes are TRBV18 and TRBJ2-2; D might be TRBD2 (5 bases). The CDR3 length is 18 residues. Trimming stripped 6 bases from V and 2 bases from J, with 22 bases between. Germline loops: CDR1 KGHSH, CDR2 LQKENI. CDR3 protein: CASSSTLLATPNTGELFF. The CDR3 nucleotides are TGTGCCAGCTCGTCTACTCTTCTAGCTACCCCTAACACCGGGGAGCTGTTTTTT. Looking up the rest from reference TRBV18 and TRBJ2-2 gives the full variable domain: NAGVMQNPRHLVRRRGQEARLRCSPMKGHSHVYWYRQLPEEGLKFMVYLQKENIIDESGMPKERFSAEFPKEGPSILRIQQVVRGDSAAYFCASSSTLLATPNTGELFFGEGSRLTVL.

The chain couples TRBV7-9 to TRBJ2-2; 9 nucleotides line up with TRBD1. Unmatched junction bases numbered 2, after V lost 3 bases and J lost 0 bases. CDR1 SEHNR and CDR2 FQNEAQ come from the germline V gene (reference sequence). The CDR3 is 16 residues long. CDR3 bases: TGTGCCAGCAGCTTTTGGGACAGGGCGAACACCGGGGAGCTGTTTTTT. It yields the protein CASSFWDRANTGELFF.

In the case of this clone: At one of its ends the junction is not consistent with the germline gene, which may arise from a read error. The rearrangement uses TRBV5-1 and TRBJ2-2; weak D call: TRBD2 (6 bases). Germline CDR1 SGHRS, CDR2 YFSETQ. There are 16 residues in the CDR3. CDR3 bases: TGTGCCAGCAGCAGTGGACCCCGGGACTTGAGTGGGGAGCTGTTTTTT. This codes for CASSSGPRDLSGELFF.

This clone appeared once. V usage is TRBV10-3 and J usage is TRBJ1-2, with D possibly matching TRBD1 (6 bases). V lost 0 bases to trimming and J lost 8 bases, with 10 bases between them. The CDR3 is 13 residues long. The germline V gene encodes CDR1 ENHRY and CDR2 SYGVKD. CDR3 bases: TGTGCCATCAGTGAGTCTTACAGGGAGGGCTACACCTTC. It translates to CAISESYREGYTF.

This clone has just a few counts. The chain links TRBV7-2 to TRBJ2-3, with D possibly TRBD1 on 8 matching bases. CDR1 and CDR2 (germline): SGHTA, FQGNSA. V lost 1 base and J 5 bases, leaving 13 bases between the germline ends. This CDR3 is 15 amino acids long. The CDR3 is CASSLEYRGGDTQYF. CDR3 sequence (DNA): TGTGCCAGCAGCTTAGAGTACAGGGGGGGAGATACGCAGTATTTT.

The V gene is TRBV5-6, the J gene TRBJ2-7; D ambiguous. V was trimmed by 3 bases and J by 1 base, leaving 8 bases between them. The germline CDR1 and CDR2 sequences are SGHDT and YYEEEE. The CDR3 contains 13 residues. In nucleotides, the CDR3 is TGTGCCAGCAGCTCTTTCCCTTCCTACGAGCAGTACTTC. Protein product: CASSSFPSYEQYF.

The chain carries TRBV7-2 and TRBJ2-3; tentative D call: TRBD2 (5 bases). The V and J ends lost 5 bases and 0 bases respectively, with 12 bases between them. In germline, CDR1 is SGHTA, CDR2 FQGNSA. The CDR3 runs 15 residues. The chain's CDR3 is CASSVSVPSTDTQYF. Here the CDR3 DNA reads TGTGCCAGCAGCGTTAGCGTGCCTAGCACAGATACGCAGTATTTT.

This chain uses TRBV2 with TRBJ1-5; no clear D. With 8 bases removed from V and 0 bases from J, the gap between germline ends came to 8 bases. The length of the CDR3 is 13 residues. From germline, CDR1 is SNHLY and CDR2 FYNNEI. Written as DNA, the CDR3 is TGTGCCAGCGGAACAGTTAGCAATCAGCCCCAGCATTTT. It codes for CASGTVSNQPQHF.

The genes are TRBV19 and TRBJ1-4; tentatively, D is TRBD1 (5 bases). CDR3 length: 17 residues. Trimming left V 3 bases short and J 2 bases short, with 16 bases between. Germline CDR1 is LNHDA and CDR2 is SQIVND (reference sequence). The CDR3 bases are TGTGCCAGTAGTATCAGGAGGGGCGTCTCCACTAATGAAAAACTGTTTTTT. Translated: CASSIRRGVSTNEKLFF.

J is TRBJ2-5 and V is TRBV7-2; 13 bases are shared with TRBD2. The CDR3 runs 16 residues. Losses at the gene ends were 3 bases for V and 4 bases for J; bases not matched to a gene: 5. Germline CDR1 is SGHTA and CDR2 is FQGNSA. This CDR3 is CASSFGTSGKAETQYF. DNA of the CDR3: TGTGCCAGCAGCTTCGGGACTAGCGGGAAGGCAGAGACCCAGTACTTC.

DNA for the CDR3: TGTGCCACCAGTGATACGCGTACGGGTTGGGGGGAGCTGTTTTTT. Its translation: CATSDTRTGWGELFF. The chain couples TRBV24-1 to TRBJ2-2; no definite D call. Trimming stripped 3 bases from V and 8 bases from J, with 15 bases between. This CDR3 is 15 amino acids long. Germline loops: CDR1 KGHDR, CDR2 SFDVKD.

This chain links TRBV28 with TRBJ2-7; 13 bases line up with TRBD2. CDR1 is MDHEN, CDR2 SYDVKM, per germline. The V and J ends lost 0 bases and 0 bases, in that order; junction bases with no gene match: 2. This CDR3 comprises 17 residues. The CDR3 coding sequence is TGTGCCAGCAGTTTATGGGGACTAGCGGGAAGCTCCTACGAGCAGTACTTC. Translating it yields CASSLWGLAGSSYEQYF.

The V call is TRBV24-1, the J call TRBJ2-5, with a weak D call TRBD2 (5 bases). Germline-derived CDR1 and CDR2 are KGHDR and SFDVKD. The CDR3 spans 14 residues. Trimming shortened V by 2 bases and J by 1 base, and 7 bases separated the two germline ends. This CDR3 reads CATSDSGVQETQYF. In DNA, the CDR3 is TGTGCCACCAGTGATTCCGGGGTCCAAGAGACCCAGTACTTC.

The rearrangement joins TRBV6-5 to TRBJ2-7; 9 bases agree with TRBD2. Germline trimming cut 6 bases from V and 2 bases from J; bases unmatched to any gene: 5. The CDR3 has 14 residues. Germline-derived CDR1 and CDR2 are MNHEY and SVGAGI. CDR3: CASSLTSGPYEQYF. DNA of the CDR3: TGTGCCAGCAGCTTGACTAGCGGACCCTACGAGCAGTACTTC.

This clone has ten or more counts. CDR3 nucleotide sequence: TGTGCCAGCAGCTTACTCGCAGATCAGCCCCAGCATTTT. Translating it yields CASSLLADQPQHF. The chain combines TRBV7-9 with TRBJ1-5; D is unresolved. The CDR3 runs to 13 residues. The V end was cut by 2 bases, the J end by 5 bases, with 7 bases between. Germline V gene sequence: CDR1 SEHNR, CDR2 FQNEAQ (reference sequence).

The J gene is TRBJ2-2, the V gene TRBV3-1 (or the pseudogene TRBV3-2), with D possibly TRBD1 on 6 matching bases. Between the trimmed V and J ends, which lost 3 bases and 3 bases, there was a span of 14 bases. The CDR3 runs 16 residues. In germline, CDR1 is LGHDT, CDR2 YNNKEL (reference sequence). CDR3 nucleotides: TGTGCCAGCAGCCAGAAGTCCGGACAGTACACCGGGGAGCTGTTTTTT. Protein sequence: CASSQKSGQYTGELFF.

The rearrangement joins TRBV12-5 to TRBJ2-5; the match to TRBD1 covers 11 bases. Germline CDR1 reads LGHNT; CDR2 reads FRNRAP. The CDR3 is 17 residues long. Trimming cost V 1 base and J 4 bases; bases outside gene matches: 8. This chain's CDR3 is CASGLDGTGGYGETQYF. DNA of the CDR3: TGTGCTAGTGGTTTGGATGGGACAGGGGGGTATGGAGAGACCCAGTACTTC.

The chain recombines TRBV5-1 with TRBJ2-1; 9 bases align to TRBD2. The V and J ends lost 0 bases and 0 bases, in that order; junction bases with no gene match: 4. The CDR3 is made up of 17 amino acids. Looked up from germline, CDR1 is SGHRS and CDR2 is YFSETQ. The CDR3 region has the DNA TGCGCCAGCAGCTTGGGCGGGAGGGCGAGCTCCTACAATGAGCAGTTCTTC. It translates to CASSLGGRASSYNEQFF.